A selection of T cell receptor beta chains follows, all from one sample in a study of cytomegalovirus exposure and HLA in healthy donors. The protocol was immunoSEQ multiplex PCR, while the TCRdb copy is restricted to in-frame clones and leaves out a portion. The sample shows around 100,000 clones, around 60% of them seen only once. The sequencing input was PBMCs. These receptors originate from a human donor in good health. The CDR3 runs from the conserved cysteine through the conserved F or W. D genes are given only for firm matches. A row's size may be missing; if present it is once, few, many or a size class.

j_call	d_call	v_call	cdr3_length	clone_size	cdr3_aa
TRBJ2-1	TRBD2	TRBV18	14	.	CASSPGLADNEQFF
TRBJ2-3	.	TRBV5-1	14	.	CASSWQRSTDTQYF
TRBJ1-1	.	TRBV4-1	16	few	CASSPSRGMMNTEAFF
TRBJ1-1	.	TRBV30	12	.	CAWSKERTEAFF
TRBJ2-3	TRBD2	TRBV2	12	.	CASKAGEDTQYF
TRBJ2-5	.	TRBV19	14	.	CASSSLSWLETQYF
TRBJ1-3	.	TRBV7-2	14	few	CASSPYISGNTIYF
TRBJ2-1	.	TRBV7-6	13	.	CASSPRLVEEQFF
TRBJ2-1	TRBD2	TRBV18	15	.	CASSPPLLADNEQFF
TRBJ2-6	TRBD2	TRBV5-4	20	.	CASSLWGLADISSGANVLTF
TRBJ1-3	TRBD1	TRBV5-1	21	.	CASSLGPYSQQGEVSGNTIYF
TRBJ1-5	.	TRBV28	18	.	CASSTWILGGDSSQPQHF
TRBJ2-1	TRBD2	TRBV27	15	few	CASSFGLAGFNEQFF
TRBJ2-7	TRBD1	TRBV7-9	13	.	CASSAGNRGAQYF
TRBJ2-5	.	TRBV27	14	.	CASSFVQNQETQYF
TRBJ2-1	TRBD1	TRBV4-1	16	.	CASSRGTGESYNEQFF
.	.	TRBV30	13	.	CAWSRGQLNEQYF
TRBJ2-2	TRBD2	TRBV7-8	17	.	CASSPGRAAANTGELFF
TRBJ1-6	.	TRBV7-9	13	.	CASRRDFDSPLHF
TRBJ2-1	.	TRBV5-6	14	.	CASSHGSSSNEQFF
TRBJ2-1	.	TRBV5-1	18	.	CASSPGTVISRSYNEQFF
TRBJ2-4	TRBD2	TRBV4-1	21	few	CASSQGAVPGRVVLAKNIQYF
TRBJ2-7	.	TRBV2	14	.	CASSEAQGSYEQYF
TRBJ2-1	.	TRBV27	16	.	CASSLSVASVGNEQFF
TRBJ1-1	TRBD1	TRBV5-1	13	few	CASSWGQGTEAFF
TRBJ2-1	TRBD1	TRBV7-9	15	.	CASSLLGQAYNEQFF
TRBJ2-1	TRBD1	TRBV27	16	.	CASSLPPGQGYNEQFF
.	.	TRBV6-5	15	.	CASSNGGQELYEQYF
TRBJ2-3	.	TRBV7-9	16	.	CASSPGFGQLADTQYF
TRBJ1-5	.	TRBV7-9	16	.	CASSLDGPEGYQPQHF
TRBJ2-3	.	TRBV4-1	17	few	CASSRRPQGNPTDTQYF
TRBJ2-3	.	TRBV10-1	16	.	CASSEEGWTAENTQYF
TRBJ2-3	TRBD2	TRBV6-4	15	.	CASSETSGGTDTQYF
TRBJ2-3	TRBD2	TRBV19	16	.	CASTLTSGPSTDTQYF
TRBJ1-2	.	TRBV30	11	few	CAWNRLYGYTF
TRBJ1-3	.	TRBV30	12	.	CAYSGSGNTIYF
TRBJ1-1	TRBD1	TRBV7-2	14	once	CASSPGTGEAEAFF
TRBJ1-5	.	TRBV28	15	.	CASSRTAGSNQPQHF
TRBJ1-5	TRBD1	TRBV5-1	15	.	CASSLGGTGEQPQHF
TRBJ2-1	TRBD2	TRBV7-9	16	.	CASTSRGREILNEQFF
TRBJ1-5	TRBD1	TRBV6-1	16	.	CASSDPVAGGVQPQHF
TRBJ2-5	.	TRBV7-9	15	.	CASSLSRGEQETQYF
TRBJ2-7	.	TRBV6-1	16	.	CASSAGPLDGGYEQYF
TRBJ2-5	.	TRBV2	12	.	CASSPGPGTQYF
TRBJ2-2	.	TRBV19	13	.	CASTQGYTGELFF
TRBJ2-1	TRBD2	TRBV7-9	16	.	CASTRDGTSGSHEQFF
TRBJ1-1	TRBD1	TRBV29-1	12	few	CSARTGGTEAFF
TRBJ1-1	.	TRBV29-1	13	few	CSVEGQVDTEAFF
TRBJ1-3	.	TRBV6-5	14	once	CASRRADTGNTIYF
TRBJ2-1	TRBD2	TRBV2	17	once	CASSLTSTSGLRDEQFF
TRBJ2-7	TRBD1	TRBV6-6	14	.	CASTPQGATYEQYF
TRBJ2-1	TRBD2	TRBV14	17	.	CASSQDYGRGSNNEQFF
TRBJ2-7	.	TRBV9	14	few	CASSVDSKGGEQYF
TRBJ2-1	TRBD2	TRBV6-1	15	.	CASSEVRLAGDEQFF
TRBJ2-5	TRBD2	TRBV28	14	once	CASSLREALETQYF
TRBJ2-3	TRBD1	TRBV18	16	.	CASSPFGTVSTDTQYF
TRBJ2-1	TRBD2	TRBV11-2	17	.	CASSLENRLAALNEQFF
TRBJ2-7	.	TRBV7-2	12	.	CASSSYLGDSSF
TRBJ2-7	TRBD1	TRBV7-9	14	once	CASSQTTGFDEQYF
TRBJ2-5	TRBD2	TRBV28	16	.	CASSLPRGGSWETQYF